These 6 T cell receptor beta chains were all obtained from the same sample, sequenced in a study of shared clonotypes between healthy human individuals. Data came from immunoSEQ multiplex PCR; TCRdb stores just in-frame clones and leaves some out. Counted here are hundreds of thousands of clones, roughly three quarters occurring once; the ten biggest clones make up about 12%. The sample consisted of PBMCs. These receptors came from a woman aged 35 to 49 in good health. Some clones in this sample may be carry-over from other donors' samples.

To note about this clone: The junction and the germline gene differ at one end; a read error may be behind it. Other nucleotide sequences in the sample specify the same CDR3. The J gene is TRBJ2-1, the V gene TRBV6-4; D not certain. The CDR3 covers 16 residues. The germline V gene encodes CDR1 MRHNA and CDR2 SNTAGT. The CDR3 here is CASSDSGGEGYNEQFF. CDR3 sequence (DNA): TGTGCCAGCAGTGACTCGGGTGGGGAAGGCTACAATGAGCAATTCTTC.

Written as DNA, the CDR3 is TGTGCCAGCAGAGAGACAGGGGACGCTTTCTTT. It codes for CASRETGDAFF. The chain links TRBV28 to TRBJ1-1; 8 nucleotides match TRBD1. Unmatched junction bases numbered 5, after V lost 6 bases and J lost 11 bases. Germline V gene sequence: CDR1 MDHEN, CDR2 SYDVKM. The CDR3 covers 11 residues.

This clone was counted ten times or more. Within the sample, other DNA sequences also encode this same CDR3. V is TRBV6-4 and J is TRBJ2-1; 12 bases are a match to TRBD2. V gave up 4 bases and J gave up 6 bases; unmatched junction bases: 13. The CDR3 contains 18 residues. CDR1 is MRHNA and CDR2 is SNTAGT in the germline V gene. The CDR3 region has the DNA TGTGCCAGCAGTGTAACTCCTAGCGGGAGGGCCGGGGCCAATGAGCAGTTCTTC. This encodes CASSVTPSGRAGANEQFF.

For this clone: The junction does not match germline at one end; this may be a read error. The rearrangement links TRBV7-7 to TRBJ2-1, with D tentatively TRBD1 (6 bases). The germline gives CDR1 SSHAT, CDR2 FNYEAQ (reference sequence). CDR3 length equals 13 residues. The CDR3 nucleotides are TGTGCTAGCAGCTTGGGGGCTAGTACTGAGCAGTTCTTC. Its protein product is CASSLGASTEQFF.

A word on this clone: A read error is possible here, since a much larger clone lies one base away. V gene TRBV7-6 combines with J gene TRBJ2-2; possible D gene TRBD2, 6 bases. Germline-derived CDR1 and CDR2 are SGHVS and FNYEAQ. This CDR3 is built from 20 residues. CDR3 DNA: TGCGCCAGCAGCTCACGGGAGATGGGACCCTCGAATATGAACACCGGGGAGCTGTTTTTT. Protein: CASSSREMGPSNMNTGELFF. Based on the CDR3 plus reference TRBV7-6 and TRBJ2-2, the full variable domain is GAGVSQSPRYKVTKRGQDVALRCDPISGHVSLYWYRQALGQGPEFLTYFNYEAQQDKSGLPNDRFSAERPEGSISTLTIQRTEQRDSAMYRCASSSREMGPSNMNTGELFFGEGSRLTVL.

This clone has more than one count but fewer than ten. V is TRBV27 and J is TRBJ2-3, with 7 bases identical to TRBD2. The CDR3 spans 13 residues. Trimming at V came to 3 bases and at J to 4 bases, leaving 1 base not matched to a gene. Germline-derived CDR1 and CDR2 are MNHEY and SMNVEV (reference sequence). This chain's CDR3 is CASSLGGPDTQYF. The CDR3 region has the DNA TGTGCCAGCAGTTTGGGAGGGCCAGATACGCAGTATTTT.